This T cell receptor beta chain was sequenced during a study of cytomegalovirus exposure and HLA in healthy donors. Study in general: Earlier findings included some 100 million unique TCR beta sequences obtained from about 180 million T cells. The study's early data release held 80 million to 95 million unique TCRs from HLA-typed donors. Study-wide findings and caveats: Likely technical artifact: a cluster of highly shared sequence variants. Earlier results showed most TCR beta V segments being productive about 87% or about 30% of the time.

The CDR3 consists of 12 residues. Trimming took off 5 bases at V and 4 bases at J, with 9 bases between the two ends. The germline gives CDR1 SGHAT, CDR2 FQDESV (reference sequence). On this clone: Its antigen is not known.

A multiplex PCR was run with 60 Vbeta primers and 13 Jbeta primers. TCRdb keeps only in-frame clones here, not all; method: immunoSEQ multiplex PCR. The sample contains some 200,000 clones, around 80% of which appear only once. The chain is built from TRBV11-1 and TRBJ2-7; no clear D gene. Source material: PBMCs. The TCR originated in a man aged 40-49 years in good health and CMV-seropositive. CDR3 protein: CASSLDIYEQYF. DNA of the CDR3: TGTGCCAGCAGCCTCGACATTTACGAGCAGTACTTC.